This TCR beta chain derives from a study of cytomegalovirus exposure and HLA in healthy donors. This clone occurred a few times. Deletions cut 2 bases from V and 7 bases from J, with 15 bases between. CDR3 length: 15 residues. Germline V gene data show CDR1 as MNHNS and CDR2 as SASEGT. The PCR was carried out with 60 Vbeta primers and 13 Jbeta primers. TCRdb's table, derived via immunoSEQ multiplex PCR, lists solely in-frame clones and lacks some. The sample carries about 85,000 clones, 50% to 75% recorded once. The rearrangement uses TRBV6-1 and TRBJ1-5, with D possibly matching TRBD1 (6 bases). What was sequenced was PBMCs. This TCR derives from a man aged 25-45 years in good health and CMV-seronegative. CDR3 protein: CASSEQGFSRQPQHF. DNA for the CDR3: TGTGCCAGCAGTGAACAGGGGTTCTCTAGGCAGCCCCAGCATTTT.